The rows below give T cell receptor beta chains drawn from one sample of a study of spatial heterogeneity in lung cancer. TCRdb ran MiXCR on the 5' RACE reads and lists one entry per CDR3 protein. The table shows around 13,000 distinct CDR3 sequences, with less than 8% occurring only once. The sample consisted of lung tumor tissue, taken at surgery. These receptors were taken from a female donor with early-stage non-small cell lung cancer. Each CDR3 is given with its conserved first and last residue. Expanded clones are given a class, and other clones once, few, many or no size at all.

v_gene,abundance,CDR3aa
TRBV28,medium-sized,CASGVSGGGGDTEAFF
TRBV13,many,CASSLIGNSDTGELFF
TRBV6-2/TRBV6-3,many,CASSWAQGQPQHF
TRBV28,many,CASTPEVLQPQHF
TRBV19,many,CASTSLVNTGELFF
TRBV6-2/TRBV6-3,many,CASSYREDTQYF
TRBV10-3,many,CAIRSDRDNQPQHF
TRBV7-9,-,CASSRRAGGQAAEKLFF
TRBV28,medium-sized,CASSPTASGIQNEQFF
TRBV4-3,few,CASSQDTSGSDEQFF
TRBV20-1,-,CSARVPGGPGANVLTF
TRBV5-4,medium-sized,CASSPSMGGELFF
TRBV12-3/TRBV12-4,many,CASSRQGAGGYTF
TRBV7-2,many,CASTQGAGLGETQYF
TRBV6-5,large,CASCKQGSTEAFF
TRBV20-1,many,CSARAGVVRFF
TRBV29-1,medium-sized,CSVDWGVVTEAFF
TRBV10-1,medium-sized,CASSESTGLTDTQYF
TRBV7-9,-,CASSPSGSFSDEQYF
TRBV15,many,CATSLGPAGEETQYF
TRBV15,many,CATSRDGRSSPLHF
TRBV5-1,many,CASSEGTSRAEQYF
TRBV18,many,CASSPRDGGNQPQHF
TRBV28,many,CASSFRGRAGELFF
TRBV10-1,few,CASSASMTSGRAGEQFF
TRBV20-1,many,CSARAPSSNQPQHF
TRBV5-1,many,CASYGTQPLYGYTF
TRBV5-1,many,CASSLDQGIQYF
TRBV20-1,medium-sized,CSANKFEVIPTYEQYF
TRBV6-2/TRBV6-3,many,CASSYSTSGVYNQPQHF
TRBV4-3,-,CASSQDAGESTYTQYF
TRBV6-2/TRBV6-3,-,CASARVQREAKTYNEQFF
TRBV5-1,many,CASSFTLAGQETQYF
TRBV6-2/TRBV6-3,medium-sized,CASYDRVGEKLFF
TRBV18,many,CASSPSNLAFAGELFF
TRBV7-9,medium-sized,CASSLALRTLMAYEQYF
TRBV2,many,CASSAQQGPYEQYF
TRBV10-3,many,CAISAGGSSYEQYF
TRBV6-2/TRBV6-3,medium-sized,CAGKTSGRTNEQFF
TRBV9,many,CASSVVSGDTQYF
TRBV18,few,CASSQRQGGSAEQFF
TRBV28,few,CASRAPGTGRPIYF
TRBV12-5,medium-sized,CASGRTTGGTDTQYF
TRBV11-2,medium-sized,CASSLANTEAFF
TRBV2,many,CASSSRLMGGYTF
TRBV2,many,CASRPGTGLADTQYF
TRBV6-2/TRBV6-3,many,CASSYSRWAGSGNEQFF
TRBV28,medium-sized,CDSSQPPRTNSNQPQHF
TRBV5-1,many,CASSFASGRVNTGELFF
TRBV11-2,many,CASSRTGATQYF
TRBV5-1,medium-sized,CASNGQGRPNTGELFF
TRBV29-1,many,CSVRGQGNYEQYF
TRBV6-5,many,CASRKTSGRALDTQYF
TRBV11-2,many,CASSPSGIPRENIQYF